This TCR beta chain is from a study of T cell responses to AZD1222 COVID-19 vaccine. Study at large: Whether given at about 4 or about 12 weeks, second doses were pooled.

The germline V gene has CDR1 MNHEY and CDR2 SVGAGI. The CDR3 spans 15 residues. Between the trimmed V and J ends, which lost 4 bases and 0 bases, there was a span of 12 bases. The protocol was immunoSEQ multiplex PCR, while the TCRdb copy is restricted to in-frame clones and leaves out a portion. The data contain tens of thousands of clones, roughly 90% of them singletons. V gene TRBV6-5 combines with J gene TRBJ1-2; D is perhaps TRBD1 (5 bases). The sequences come from peripheral blood, collected on day 0 of AZD1222 vaccination. The TCR comes from an adult in good health. The CDR3 here is CASSSTGTANYGYTF. The CDR3 DNA is TGTGCCAGCAGTTCCACCGGGACCGCTAACTATGGCTACACCTTC.